The source of this TCR beta chain is a study of human T cells and chemical hapten exposure. TCRdb redid the calling of the RACE reads with MiXCR, one entry per CDR3 protein. Of 75,000 to 90,000 distinct CDR3 sequences listed, 10% are singletons. The CDR3 covers 18 residues. CDR1 LGHDT and CDR2 YNNKEL come from the germline V gene (reference sequence). V trimming: 0 bases; J trimming: 6 bases; junction bases outside the gene matches: 9. This clonotype was seen a few times. Specified time point: patch test 1, 2 weeks after DPC sensitization. The treatment is: therapeutic diphenylcyclopropenone sensitization with weekly scalp DPC.

The source material was whole blood, sampled in connection with sensitization to the hapten diphenylcyclopropenone (DPC). The source of this sequence is a woman aged 45-65 years with alopecia areata. Some clones in this sample may be carry-over from other donors' samples. V and J are TRBV3-1 and TRBJ2-1, with TRBD2 matching over 12 bases. CDR3 nucleotide sequence: TGTGCCAGCAGCCAAGAGAGACTAGCGGGAGTTCCCTCCAATGAGCAGTTCTTC. It codes for CASSQERLAGVPSNEQFF.